This record covers a single T cell receptor (beta chain). This record belongs to a study of blood T cell repertoires in COVID-19. For the study at large: Whether acute or convalescent, the COVID-19 samples came from the United States, Italy and Spain.

The CDR3 is made up of 15 amino acids. Germline CDR1 is MNHEY and CDR2 is SVGAGI. V shed 6 bases, J shed 9 bases, and the junction held 10 bases outside the gene matches. Produced via immunoSEQ multiplex PCR; TCRdb's table is partial and in-frame only. Here the sample spans some 230,000 clones, approximately 90% being singletons. Material: PBMCs or T cells enriched from blood (not recorded which). The source of this sequence is a woman between 18 and 29 years old in a cohort exposed to, infected with or recovered from COVID-19 (not recorded which). The chain joins TRBV6-5 to TRBJ1-6; 8 bases are shared with TRBD1. CDR3 bases: TGTGCCAGCAGGGATGAGACAGGGGTCCTTTCACCCCTCCACTTT. It specifies CASRDETGVLSPLHF.